A single sample is the source of the 21 T cell receptor beta chains below, sequenced in a study of T cells in Graves' hyperthyroidism and ophthalmopathy. Amplified TCR beta CDR3 regions derived from RNA transcripts. The HTBI primer set drove a first-round RT-PCR of the TCR CDR3. TCRdb used MiXCR to reprocess the multiplex PCR reads, holding one entry per CDR3 protein. The profile covers under 300,000 distinct CDR3 sequences, with around 22% appearing a single time and about 60% taken by the ten largest. Sequencing was carried out using blood. These receptors came from a young man with Graves' ophthalmopathy.

This clonotype has a handful of counts. The chain recombines TRBV6-2 or TRBV6-3 with TRBJ2-1; tentative D call: TRBD1 (6 bases). The length of the CDR3 is 14 residues. Trimming took off 6 bases at V and 4 bases at J, with 13 bases between the two ends. CDR1 and CDR2 (germline): MNHEY, SVGEGT. Written as DNA, the CDR3 is TGTGCCAGCAGCAACCCGGACAGTTACAATGAGCAGTTCTTC. It codes for CASSNPDSYNEQFF.

This clonotype was counted between two and nine times. The V call is TRBV7-2, the J call TRBJ1-3, with D perhaps matching TRBD1 (5 bases). Germline V gives CDR1 SGHTA, CDR2 FQGNSA. The V and J ends lost 0 bases and 0 bases respectively, with 15 bases between them. This CDR3 has 18 amino acids. Here the CDR3 reads CASSLARLGTVSGNTIYF. The CDR3 nucleotides read TGTGCCAGCAGCTTAGCGCGTCTCGGGACGGTCTCTGGAAACACCATATATTTT.

This clonotype was seen ten or more times. The chain links TRBV11-2 to TRBJ1-1; D not resolved. CDR3 length: 14 residues. Per the germline V gene, CDR1 is SGHAT and CDR2 is FQNNGV. V was pared by 6 bases and J by 1 base, with 12 bases between. The CDR3 DNA reads TGTGCCAGCAGGGAGAGTGGCTCGAACACTGAAGCTTTCTTT. This translates into CASRESGSNTEAFF.

The V gene is TRBV7-2, the J gene TRBJ2-7; a possible D gene is TRBD2 (5 bases). There are 16 residues in the CDR3. Trimming pared 5 bases from V and 3 bases from J, leaving 20 bases between. The germline V gene encodes CDR1 SGHTA and CDR2 FQGNSA. The CDR3 DNA reads as TGTGCCAGCAGCCTTCGAGAGGGTAACGGGTACTACGAGCAGTACTTC. As protein: CASSLREGNGYYEQYF.

The chain employs TRBV28 and TRBJ2-1; D is possibly TRBD1 or TRBD2 (5 bases each). CDR1 and CDR2 (germline): MDHEN, SYDVKM. The length of the CDR3 is 14 residues. V was clipped by 10 bases and J by 7 bases, with 20 bases between them. DNA of the CDR3: TGTGCCACCTACATCGTTGGGACCAAAAATGAGCAGTTCTTC. Translating gives CATYIVGTKNEQFF.

The V call is TRBV5-5, the J call TRBJ2-7, with a possible D match to TRBD2 (5 bases). The CDR3 consists of 13 residues. Trimming stripped 2 bases from V and 2 bases from J, with 8 bases between. CDR1 and CDR2 from the germline V gene are SGHKS and YYEKEE (reference sequence). CDR3 in DNA: TGTGCCAGCAGCTTTAGCGTAACCTACGAGCAGTACTTC. Amino acids: CASSFSVTYEQYF.

J is TRBJ1-1 and V is TRBV18, with D possibly TRBD1 on 5 matching bases. Germline V gene lookup returns CDR1 KGHSH and CDR2 LQKENI. The CDR3 totals 15 residues. Trimming removed 3 bases from V and 8 bases from J, with 19 bases in between. This chain's CDR3 is CASSPTREGDREAFF. The CDR3 DNA reads TGTGCCAGCTCACCTACCAGGGAAGGGGACCGAGAAGCTTTCTTT.

Details on this clonotype: The germline gene is not matched at one end of the junction; a read error may be the cause. This chain joins TRBV5-1 and TRBJ2-3; TRBD2 might be the D (5 bases). Looked up from germline, CDR1 is SGHRS and CDR2 is YFSETQ. The CDR3 length is 17 residues. The CDR3 nucleotides read TGTGCCAGCAGCTCACCTCGCGGAGGTTCTAGCACAGATACGCAGTATTTT. It codes for CASSSPRGGSSTDTQYF.

Only a few counts were recorded for this clonotype. The chain is built from TRBV20-1 and TRBJ2-5; D perhaps matches TRBD2 (6 bases). Germline V gene lookup returns CDR1 DFQATT and CDR2 SNEGSKA (reference sequence). The CDR3 has 14 amino acids. Trimming took 5 bases from V and 2 from J, leaving 15 bases between them. The CDR3 DNA is TGCAGTGCTCCACGAGCGGGTAGACAAGAGACCCAGTACTTC. Its translation: CSAPRAGRQETQYF.

This clonotype was seen a handful of times. The chain uses TRBV6-2 or TRBV6-3 and TRBJ2-7, with 13 bases matching TRBD2. There are 13 residues in the CDR3. From germline, CDR1 is MNHEY and CDR2 SVGEGT. Trimming at V came to 9 bases and at J to 6 bases, leaving 5 bases not matched to a gene. The CDR3 nucleotides read TGTGCCAGTTACGGGACTAGCGGGATCGAGCAGTACTTC. This encodes CASYGTSGIEQYF.

This clonotype has more than one count but fewer than ten. The rearrangement uses TRBV11-2 and TRBJ2-5; 7 bases are a match to TRBD2. Germline CDR1 reads SGHAT; CDR2 reads FQNNGV. This CDR3 comprises 16 residues. The junction had 7 bases not matched to a gene; V was cut back by 1 base and J by 2 bases. The DNA of the CDR3 is TGTGCCAGCAGCTTAGTCTCTGGGGGGGGGCAAGAGACCCAGTACTTC. It translates to CASSLVSGGGQETQYF.

The chain joins TRBV19 to TRBJ2-5, with 11 bases matching TRBD2. Germline CDR1 is LNHDA and CDR2 is SQIVND (reference sequence). The J segment lost 3 bases and the V segment lost 8 bases, leaving 2 bases of the junction unmatched. This CDR3 comprises 13 residues. CDR3 protein: CASQLAGEETQYF. DNA for the CDR3: TGTGCCAGTCAACTAGCGGGGGAAGAGACCCAGTACTTC.

As regards this clonotype: One junction end does not reproduce the germline sequence, and a read error may be involved. The gene calls are TRBV15 and TRBJ2-7; D is unresolved. This CDR3 contains 14 residues. Germline V lookup: CDR1 LNHNV, CDR2 YYDKDF (reference sequence). The CDR3 nucleotides are TGTGCCACCGGCAGAGGTGGGGTCTCTTACGAGCAGTACTTC. Its protein product is CATGRGGVSYEQYF.

This clonotype was detected many times. The J gene is TRBJ2-3, the V gene TRBV30; TRBD2 matches 8 bases. This CDR3 has 15 amino acids. Germline V lookup: CDR1 GTSNPN, CDR2 SVGIG (reference sequence). Trimming cost V 0 bases and J 3 bases; bases outside gene matches: 5. The CDR3 here is CAWSVRAGGTDTQYF. Written as DNA, the CDR3 is TGTGCCTGGAGTGTACGGGCGGGAGGTACAGATACGCAGTATTTT.

The chain uses TRBV5-1 and TRBJ2-5; D uncertain. Germline-derived CDR1 and CDR2 are SGHRS and YFSETQ. V gave up 4 bases and J gave up 1 base, with 14 bases separating them. The CDR3 covers 15 residues. This CDR3 reads CASSLEFPSQETQYF. DNA for the CDR3: TGCGCCAGCAGCCTGGAATTTCCTAGCCAAGAGACCCAGTACTTC.

This clonotype was detected a few times. In DNA form, the CDR3 reads TGCAGTGCAGAGATTTCGGGGTACTATGGCTACACCTTC. Protein sequence: CSAEISGYYGYTF. V gene TRBV20-1 combines with J gene TRBJ1-2, with D uncertain. Trimming removed 6 bases at V and 3 bases at J, with 14 bases between. The germline V gene has CDR1 DFQATT and CDR2 SNEGSKA (reference sequence). This CDR3 has 13 amino acids.

There are many counts of this clonotype. V gene TRBV2 combines with J gene TRBJ1-5; D not resolved. The CDR3 contains 14 residues. Per germline, CDR1 SNHLY and CDR2 FYNNEI. Trimming left V 6 bases short and J 2 bases short, with 11 bases between. The CDR3 loop reads CASRMDVGNQPQHF. CDR3 coding DNA: TGTGCCAGCAGGATGGACGTTGGCAATCAGCCCCAGCATTTT.

In its sample, this clonotype was seen a few times. The CDR3 sequence is CASRPGQNYEQYF. The CDR3 region has the DNA TGTGCCAGCAGACCGGGACAAAACTACGAGCAGTACTTC. The chain is built from TRBV2 and TRBJ2-7; D might be TRBD1 (6 bases). CDR1 is SNHLY, CDR2 FYNNEI, per germline. Trimming cost V 6 bases and J 3 bases, with 12 bases left between them. This CDR3 region has 13 residues.

Here the CDR3 reads CSASGSADTQYF. The CDR3 DNA reads as TGCAGTGCTAGCGGGAGCGCAGATACGCAGTATTTT. This sequence joins TRBV20-1 and TRBJ2-3, with a tentative D call TRBD2 (6 bases). CDR1 and CDR2 (germline): DFQATT, SNEGSKA (reference sequence). Trimming removed 3 bases from V and 4 bases from J, with 8 bases in between. CDR3 length: 12 amino acids.

CDR3 sequence (DNA): TGTGCCAGCAGTTTGGGGAGTCGGGAAGAGACCCAGTACTTC. Its protein is CASSLGSREETQYF. This chain links TRBV28 with TRBJ2-5; a possible D gene is TRBD2 (5 bases). The germline V and J ends were trimmed by 3 bases and 3 bases, with 11 bases remaining between them. The CDR3 is 14 amino acids. The germline V gene encodes CDR1 MDHEN and CDR2 SYDVKM.

The rearrangement uses TRBV19 and TRBJ1-2; no definite D call. CDR1 and CDR2 from the germline V gene are LNHDA and SQIVND (reference sequence). The germline V and J ends were trimmed by 7 bases and 0 bases, with 18 bases remaining between them. The CDR3 consists of 16 residues. The CDR3 DNA reads as TGTGCCAGTACCTTCTCCCTGCTCCCGCCTAACTATGGCTACACCTTC. As protein: CASTFSLLPPNYGYTF.